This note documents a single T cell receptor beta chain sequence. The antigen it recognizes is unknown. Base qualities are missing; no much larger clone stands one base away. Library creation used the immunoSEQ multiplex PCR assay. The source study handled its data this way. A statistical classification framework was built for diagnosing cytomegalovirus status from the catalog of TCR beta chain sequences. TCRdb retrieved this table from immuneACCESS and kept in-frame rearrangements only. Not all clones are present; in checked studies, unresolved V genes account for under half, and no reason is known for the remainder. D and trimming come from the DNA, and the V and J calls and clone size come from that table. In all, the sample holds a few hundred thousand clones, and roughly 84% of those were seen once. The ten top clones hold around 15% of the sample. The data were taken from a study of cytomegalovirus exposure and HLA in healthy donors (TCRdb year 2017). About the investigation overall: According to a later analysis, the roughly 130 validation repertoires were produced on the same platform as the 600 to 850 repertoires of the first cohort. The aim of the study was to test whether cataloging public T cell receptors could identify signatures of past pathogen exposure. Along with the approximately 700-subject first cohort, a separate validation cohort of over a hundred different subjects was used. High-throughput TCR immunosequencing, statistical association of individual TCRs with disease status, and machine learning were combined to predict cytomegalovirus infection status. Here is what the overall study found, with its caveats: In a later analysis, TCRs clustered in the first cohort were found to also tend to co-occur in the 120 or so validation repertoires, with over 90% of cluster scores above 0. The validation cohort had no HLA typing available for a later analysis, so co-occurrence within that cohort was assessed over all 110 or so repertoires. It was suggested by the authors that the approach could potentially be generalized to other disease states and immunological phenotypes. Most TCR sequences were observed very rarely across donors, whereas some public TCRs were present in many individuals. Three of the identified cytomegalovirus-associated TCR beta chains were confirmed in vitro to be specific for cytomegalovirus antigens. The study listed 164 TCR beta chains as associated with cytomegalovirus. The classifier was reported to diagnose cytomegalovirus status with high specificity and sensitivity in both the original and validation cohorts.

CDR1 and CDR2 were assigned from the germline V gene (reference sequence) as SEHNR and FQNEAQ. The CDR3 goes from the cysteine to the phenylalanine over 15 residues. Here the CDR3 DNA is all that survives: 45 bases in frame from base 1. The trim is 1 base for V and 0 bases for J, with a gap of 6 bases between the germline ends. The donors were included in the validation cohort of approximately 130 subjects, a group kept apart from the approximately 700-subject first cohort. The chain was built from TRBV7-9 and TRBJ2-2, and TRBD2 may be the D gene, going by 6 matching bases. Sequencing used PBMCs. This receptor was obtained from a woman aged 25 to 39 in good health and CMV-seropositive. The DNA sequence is TGTGCCAGCAGCTTAGGCGGGGCGAACACCGGGGAGCTGTTTTTT. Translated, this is CASSLGGANTGELFF.